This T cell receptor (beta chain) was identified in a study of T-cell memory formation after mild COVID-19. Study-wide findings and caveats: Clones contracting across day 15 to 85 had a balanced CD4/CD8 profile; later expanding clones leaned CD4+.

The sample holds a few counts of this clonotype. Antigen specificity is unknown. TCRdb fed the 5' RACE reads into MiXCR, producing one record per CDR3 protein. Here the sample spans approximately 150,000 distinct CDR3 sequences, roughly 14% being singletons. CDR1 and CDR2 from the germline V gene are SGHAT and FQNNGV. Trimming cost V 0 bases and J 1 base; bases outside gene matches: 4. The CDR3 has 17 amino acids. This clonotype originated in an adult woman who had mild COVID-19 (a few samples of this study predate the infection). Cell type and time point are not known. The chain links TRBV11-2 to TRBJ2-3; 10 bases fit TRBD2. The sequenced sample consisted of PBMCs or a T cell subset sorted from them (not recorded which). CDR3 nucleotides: TGTGCCAGCAGCTTAGACAGGGGGACTAGCGGCACAGATACGCAGTATTTT. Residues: CASSLDRGTSGTDTQYF.